There are a few counts of the clone carrying this T cell receptor (beta chain). Its antigen is not identified. For the second PCR, which ran for 7 to 11 cycles, a sample-barcoded 5' primer and a J-beta primer mix were used. Each cDNA molecule carried a tag from a template-switch adaptor that contained 12 random nucleotides. Using its own MiXCR run on the 5' RACE reads, TCRdb lists one record per CDR3 protein. The sample holds about 1.8 million distinct CDR3 sequences, about 49% seen once. These data come from a study of blood T cells in healthy people across ages. Unmatched junction bases numbered 7, after V lost 0 bases and J lost 4 bases. In germline, CDR1 is DFQATT, CDR2 SNEGSKA (reference sequence). The CDR3 has 15 residues. Regarding the study as a whole: Age brought a roughly linear fall in TCR beta diversity measured per million T cells.

The gene calls are TRBV20-1 and TRBJ2-7, with 9 bases fitting TRBD1. Sequenced material: blood. This sequence originates from a woman aged 40 to 49 in good health. The CDR3 region has the DNA TGCAGTGCTAGAGATGGGACAGGGCTCTTATACGAGCAGTACTTC. Amino acid sequence: CSARDGTGLLYEQYF.